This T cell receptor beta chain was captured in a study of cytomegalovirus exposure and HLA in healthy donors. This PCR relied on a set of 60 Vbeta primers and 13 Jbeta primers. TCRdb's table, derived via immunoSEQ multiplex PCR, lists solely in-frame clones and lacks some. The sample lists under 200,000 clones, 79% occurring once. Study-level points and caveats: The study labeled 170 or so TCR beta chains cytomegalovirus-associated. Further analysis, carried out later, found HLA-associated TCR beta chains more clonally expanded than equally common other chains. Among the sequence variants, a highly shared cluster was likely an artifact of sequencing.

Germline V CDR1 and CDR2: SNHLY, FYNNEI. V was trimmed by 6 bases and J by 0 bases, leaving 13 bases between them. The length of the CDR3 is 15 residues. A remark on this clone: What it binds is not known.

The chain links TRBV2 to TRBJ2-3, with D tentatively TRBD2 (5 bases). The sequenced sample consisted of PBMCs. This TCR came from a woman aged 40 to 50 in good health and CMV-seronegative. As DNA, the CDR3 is TGTGCCAGCAGCCTAGTGCGGACTAGCACAGATACGCAGTATTTT. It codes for CASSLVRTSTDTQYF.